This T cell receptor beta chain stems from a study of cytomegalovirus exposure and HLA in healthy donors. Nominally healthy donors provided the samples, though records likely missed some immune exposures. In the case of this clone: The antigen remains undetermined.

The study's findings and limits: The majority of TCR sequences were rare, yet some public TCRs appeared in many donors. HLA alleles were associated with roughly 15,000 TCR beta sequences in a later analysis at 0.05 false discovery rate.

Both 60 Vbeta primers and 13 Jbeta primers went into the PCR. The protocol was immunoSEQ multiplex PCR, while the TCRdb copy is restricted to in-frame clones and leaves out a portion. The sample shows 160,000 or so clones, 81% of them seen only once. The sample was PBMCs. This clonotype was sampled from a man aged 50-59 years in good health and CMV-seropositive.

The CDR3 DNA is TGTGCCAGCAGTTACGAGGGGGGGTACGAGCAGTACTTC. As protein: CASSYEGGYEQYF. V and J are TRBV6-6 and TRBJ2-7; D perhaps matches TRBD2 (7 bases). V dropped 2 bases and J dropped 4 bases, with 9 bases sitting between them. Germline lookup yields CDR1 MNHNY and CDR2 SVGAGI (reference sequence). This CDR3 is built from 13 residues.